Listed here are 3 T cell receptor beta chains from one sample, sequenced in a study of blood T cell repertoires in COVID-19. Data came from immunoSEQ multiplex PCR; TCRdb stores just in-frame clones and leaves some out. The sample shows some 52,000 clones, less than 90% of them seen only once. Sequenced material: peripheral blood. Receptors originate from a man aged 45-65 years with acute or convalescent COVID-19.

V gene TRBV6-6 combines with J gene TRBJ2-7; weak D call: TRBD2 (5 bases). Germline-derived CDR1 and CDR2 are MNHNY and SVGAGI (reference sequence). Deletions cut 5 bases from V and 9 bases from J, with 17 bases between. The CDR3 is 13 amino acids. CDR3 sequence (DNA): TGTGCCAGCAGTCTCAGCCAAGGTGAGGGGCAGTACTTC. It is translated as CASSLSQGEGQYF.

The V call is TRBV2, the J call TRBJ1-6, with TRBD1 identical over 9 bases. V was pared by 6 bases and J by 7 bases, with 7 bases of the junction left unmatched. Germline values: CDR1 SNHLY, CDR2 FYNNEI. The CDR3 sequence is 15 residues long. The CDR3 coding sequence is TGTGCCAGCAGCGCAAGTGGGACAGGGAATTCACCCCTCCACTTT. This gives the protein CASSASGTGNSPLHF.

This clone was seen a handful of times. The chain employs TRBV7-9 and TRBJ1-2, with 7 bases matching TRBD1. This CDR3 is 15 amino acids long. In germline, CDR1 is SEHNR, CDR2 FQNEAQ (reference sequence). V lost 4 bases and J lost 6; bases outside the gene matches: 11. CDR3 DNA: TGTGCCAGCAGCTCTGATCAACCGGGACAGAATGGCTACACCTTC. Its translation is CASSSDQPGQNGYTF.